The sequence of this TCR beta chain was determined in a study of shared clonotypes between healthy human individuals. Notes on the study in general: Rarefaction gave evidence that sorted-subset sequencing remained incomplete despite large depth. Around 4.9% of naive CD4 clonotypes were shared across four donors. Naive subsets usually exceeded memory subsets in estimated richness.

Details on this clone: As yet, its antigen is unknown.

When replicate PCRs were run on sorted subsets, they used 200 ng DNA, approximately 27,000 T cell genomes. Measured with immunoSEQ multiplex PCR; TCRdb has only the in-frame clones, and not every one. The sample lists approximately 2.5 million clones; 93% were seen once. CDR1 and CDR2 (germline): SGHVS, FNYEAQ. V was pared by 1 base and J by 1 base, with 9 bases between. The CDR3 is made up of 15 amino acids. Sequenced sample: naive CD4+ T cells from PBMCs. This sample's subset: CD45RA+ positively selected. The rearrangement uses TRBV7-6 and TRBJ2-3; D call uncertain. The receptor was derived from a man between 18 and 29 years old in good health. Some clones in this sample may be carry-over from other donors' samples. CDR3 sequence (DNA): TGTGCCAGCAGCTTAGGGGGTCCCGGCACAGATACGCAGTATTTT. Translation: CASSLGGPGTDTQYF. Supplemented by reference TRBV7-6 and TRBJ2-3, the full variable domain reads GAGVSQSPRYKVTKRGQDVALRCDPISGHVSLYWYRQALGQGPEFLTYFNYEAQQDKSGLPNDRFSAERPEGSISTLTIQRTEQRDSAMYRCASSLGGPGTDTQYFGPGTRLTVL.